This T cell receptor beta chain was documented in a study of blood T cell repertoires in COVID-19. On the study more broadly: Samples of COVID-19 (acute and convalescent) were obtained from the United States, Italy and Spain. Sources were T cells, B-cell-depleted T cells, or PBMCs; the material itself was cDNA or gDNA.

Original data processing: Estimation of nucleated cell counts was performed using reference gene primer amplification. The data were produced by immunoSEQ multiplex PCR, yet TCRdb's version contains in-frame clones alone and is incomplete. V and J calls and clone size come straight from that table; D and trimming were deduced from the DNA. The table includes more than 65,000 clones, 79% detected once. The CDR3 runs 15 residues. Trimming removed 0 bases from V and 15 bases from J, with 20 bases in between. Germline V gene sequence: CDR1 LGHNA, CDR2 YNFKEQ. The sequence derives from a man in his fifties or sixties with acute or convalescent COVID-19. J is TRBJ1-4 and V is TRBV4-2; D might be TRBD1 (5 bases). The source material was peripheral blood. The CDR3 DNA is TGTGCCAGCAGCCAAGATTTGTCGCGGCAGGGCTTCTTGTTTTTT. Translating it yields CASSQDLSRQGFLFF.